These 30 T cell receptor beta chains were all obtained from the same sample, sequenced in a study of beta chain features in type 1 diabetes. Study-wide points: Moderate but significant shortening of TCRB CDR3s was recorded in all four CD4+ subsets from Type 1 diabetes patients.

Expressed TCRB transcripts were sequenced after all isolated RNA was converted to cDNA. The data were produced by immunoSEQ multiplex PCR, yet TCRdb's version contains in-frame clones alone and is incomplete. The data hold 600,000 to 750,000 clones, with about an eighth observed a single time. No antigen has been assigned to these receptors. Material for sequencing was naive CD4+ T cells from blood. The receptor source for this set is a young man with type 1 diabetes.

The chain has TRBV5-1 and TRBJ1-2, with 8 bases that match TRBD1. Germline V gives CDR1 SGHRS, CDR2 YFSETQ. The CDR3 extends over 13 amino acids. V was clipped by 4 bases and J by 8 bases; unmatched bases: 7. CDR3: CASSHDRGGGYTF. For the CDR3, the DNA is TGCGCCAGCAGCCATGACAGGGGTGGAGGCTACACCTTC.

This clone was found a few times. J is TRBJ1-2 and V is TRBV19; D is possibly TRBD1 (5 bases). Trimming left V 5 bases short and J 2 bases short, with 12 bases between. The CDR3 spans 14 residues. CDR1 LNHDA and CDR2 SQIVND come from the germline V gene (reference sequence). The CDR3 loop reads CASSSGTANYGYTF. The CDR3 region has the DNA TGTGCCAGTAGTTCCGGGACGGCAAACTATGGCTACACCTTC.

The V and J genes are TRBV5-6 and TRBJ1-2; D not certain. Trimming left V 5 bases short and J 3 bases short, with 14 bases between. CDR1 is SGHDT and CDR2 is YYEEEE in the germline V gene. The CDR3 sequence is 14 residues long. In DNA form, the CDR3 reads TGTGCCAGCAGTCGAGGTACGAGCCACTATGGCTACACCTTC. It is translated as CASSRGTSHYGYTF.

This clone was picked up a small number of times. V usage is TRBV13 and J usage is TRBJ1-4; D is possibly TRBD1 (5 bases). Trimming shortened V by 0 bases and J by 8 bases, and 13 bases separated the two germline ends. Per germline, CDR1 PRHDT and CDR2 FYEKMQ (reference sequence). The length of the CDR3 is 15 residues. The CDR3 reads CASSLGGRAGEKLFF. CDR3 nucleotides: TGTGCCAGCAGCTTAGGTGGCAGGGCTGGGGAAAAACTGTTTTTT.

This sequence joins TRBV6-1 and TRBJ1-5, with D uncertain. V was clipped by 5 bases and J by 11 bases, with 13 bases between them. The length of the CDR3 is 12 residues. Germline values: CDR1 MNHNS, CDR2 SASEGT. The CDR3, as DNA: TGTGCCAGCAGTACCGCCGGTGGGGCCCAGCATTTT. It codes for CASSTAGGAQHF.

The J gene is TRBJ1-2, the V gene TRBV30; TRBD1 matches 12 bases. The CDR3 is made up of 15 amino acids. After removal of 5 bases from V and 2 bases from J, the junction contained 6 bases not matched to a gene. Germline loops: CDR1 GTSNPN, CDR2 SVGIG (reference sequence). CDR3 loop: CAWPGTGGANYGYTF. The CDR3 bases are TGTGCCTGGCCCGGGACAGGGGGCGCGAACTATGGCTACACCTTC.

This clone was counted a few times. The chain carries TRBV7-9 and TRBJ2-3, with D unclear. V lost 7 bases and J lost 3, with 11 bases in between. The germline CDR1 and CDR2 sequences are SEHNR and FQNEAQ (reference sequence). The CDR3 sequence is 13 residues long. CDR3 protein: CASNPWGTDTQYF. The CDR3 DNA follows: TGTGCCAGCAACCCATGGGGTACAGATACGCAGTATTTT.

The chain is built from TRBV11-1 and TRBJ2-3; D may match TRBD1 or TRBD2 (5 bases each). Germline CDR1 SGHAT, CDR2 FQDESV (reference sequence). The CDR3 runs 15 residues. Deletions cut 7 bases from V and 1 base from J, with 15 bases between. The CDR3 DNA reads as TGTGCCAGCATGATGACGGGGCAGGGCACAGATACGCAGTATTTT. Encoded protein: CASMMTGQGTDTQYF. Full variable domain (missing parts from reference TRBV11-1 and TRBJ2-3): EAEVAQSPRYKITEKSQAVAFWCDPISGHATLYWYRQILGQGPELLVQFQDESVVDDSQLPKDRFSAERLKGVDSTLKIQPAELGDSAMYLCASMMTGQGTDTQYFGPGTRLTVL.

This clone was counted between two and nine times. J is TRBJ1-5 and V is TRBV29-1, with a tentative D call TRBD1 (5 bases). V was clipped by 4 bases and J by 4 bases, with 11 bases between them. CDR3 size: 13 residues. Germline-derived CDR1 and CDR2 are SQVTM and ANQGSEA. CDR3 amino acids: CSVVGQENQPQHF. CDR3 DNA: TGCAGCGTTGTGGGGCAGGAGAATCAGCCCCAGCATTTT.

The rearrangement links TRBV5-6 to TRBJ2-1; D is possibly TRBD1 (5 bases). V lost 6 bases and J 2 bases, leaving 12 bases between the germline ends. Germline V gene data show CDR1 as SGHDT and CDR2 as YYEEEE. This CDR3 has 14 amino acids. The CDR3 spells CASKYRIAYNEQFF. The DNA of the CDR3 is TGTGCCAGCAAGTACAGGATCGCCTACAATGAGCAGTTCTTC. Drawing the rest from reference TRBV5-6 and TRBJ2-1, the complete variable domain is DAGVTQSPTHLIKTRGQQVTLRCSPKSGHDTVSWYQQALGQGPQFIFQYYEEEERQRGNFPDRFSGHQFPNYSSELNVNALLLGDSALYLCASKYRIAYNEQFFGPGTRLTVL.

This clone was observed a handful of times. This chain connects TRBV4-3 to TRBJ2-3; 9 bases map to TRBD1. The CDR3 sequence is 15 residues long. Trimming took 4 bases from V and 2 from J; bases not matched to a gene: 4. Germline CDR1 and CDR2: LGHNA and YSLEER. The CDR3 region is CASSLRQGDTDTQYF. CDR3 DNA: TGCGCCAGCAGCCTCCGACAGGGGGACACAGATACGCAGTATTTT.

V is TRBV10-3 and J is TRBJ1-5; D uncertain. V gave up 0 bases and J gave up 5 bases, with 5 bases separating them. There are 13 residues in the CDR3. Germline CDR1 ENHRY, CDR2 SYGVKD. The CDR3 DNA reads TGTGCCATCAGTGAGTCGGAAGATCAGCCCCAGCATTTT. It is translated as CAISESEDQPQHF.

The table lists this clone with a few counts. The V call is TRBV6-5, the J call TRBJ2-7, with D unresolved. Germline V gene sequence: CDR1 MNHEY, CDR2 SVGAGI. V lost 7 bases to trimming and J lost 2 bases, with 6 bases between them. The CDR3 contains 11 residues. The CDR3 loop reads CASTSAYEQYF. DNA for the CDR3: TGTGCCAGCACTTCCGCCTACGAGCAGTACTTC.

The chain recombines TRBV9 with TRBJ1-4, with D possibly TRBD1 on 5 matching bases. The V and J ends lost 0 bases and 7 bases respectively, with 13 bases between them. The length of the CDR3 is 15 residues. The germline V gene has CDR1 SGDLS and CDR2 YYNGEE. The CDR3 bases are TGTGCCAGCAGCGTAGTGGGGGGTGTAGGTGAAAAACTGTTTTTT. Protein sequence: CASSVVGGVGEKLFF.

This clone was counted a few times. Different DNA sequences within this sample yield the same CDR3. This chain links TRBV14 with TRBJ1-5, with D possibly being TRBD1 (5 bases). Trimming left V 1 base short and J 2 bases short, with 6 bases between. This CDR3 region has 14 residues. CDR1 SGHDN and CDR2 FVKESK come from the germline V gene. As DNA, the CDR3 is TGTGCCAGCAGCCAAGGGGGGGGCAATCAGCCCCAGCATTTT. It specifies CASSQGGGNQPQHF.

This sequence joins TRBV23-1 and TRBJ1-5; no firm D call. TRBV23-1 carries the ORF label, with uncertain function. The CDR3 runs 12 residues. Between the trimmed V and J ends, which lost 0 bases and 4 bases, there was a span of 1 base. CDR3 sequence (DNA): TGCGCCAGCAGTCAATCGAATCAGCCCCAGCATTTT. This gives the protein CASSQSNQPQHF.

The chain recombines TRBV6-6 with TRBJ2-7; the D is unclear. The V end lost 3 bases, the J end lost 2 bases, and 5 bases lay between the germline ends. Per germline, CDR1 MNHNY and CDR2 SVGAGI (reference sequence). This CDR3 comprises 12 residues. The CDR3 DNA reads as TGTGCCAGCAGTTATCAAACCTACGAGCAGTACTTC. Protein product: CASSYQTYEQYF.

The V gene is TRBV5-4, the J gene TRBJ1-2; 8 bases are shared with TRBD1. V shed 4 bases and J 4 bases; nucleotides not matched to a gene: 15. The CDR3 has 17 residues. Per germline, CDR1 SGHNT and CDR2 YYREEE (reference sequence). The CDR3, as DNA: TGTGCCAGCAGCCACGGACAGGGTGACACAGCGGCCTATGGCTACACCTTC. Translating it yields CASSHGQGDTAAYGYTF.

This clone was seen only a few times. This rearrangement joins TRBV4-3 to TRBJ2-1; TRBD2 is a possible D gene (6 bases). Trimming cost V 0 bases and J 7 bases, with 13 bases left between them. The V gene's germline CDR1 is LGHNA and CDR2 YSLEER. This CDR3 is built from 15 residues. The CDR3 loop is CASSQDYFGGNEQFF. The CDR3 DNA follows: TGCGCCAGCAGCCAAGATTACTTCGGGGGAAATGAGCAGTTCTTC.

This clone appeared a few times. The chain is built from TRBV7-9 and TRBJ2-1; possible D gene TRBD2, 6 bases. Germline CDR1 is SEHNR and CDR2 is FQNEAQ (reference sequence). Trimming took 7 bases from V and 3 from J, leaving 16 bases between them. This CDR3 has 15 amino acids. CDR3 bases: TGTGCCAGCACTTCCAAGGGGACTGTCTACAATGAGCAGTTCTTC. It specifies CASTSKGTVYNEQFF.

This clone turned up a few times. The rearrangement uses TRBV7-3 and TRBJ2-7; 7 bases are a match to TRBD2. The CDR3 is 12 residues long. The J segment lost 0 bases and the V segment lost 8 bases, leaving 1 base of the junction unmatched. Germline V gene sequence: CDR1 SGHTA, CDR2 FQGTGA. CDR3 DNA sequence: TGTGCCAGCTCGGGGGGCTCCTACGAGCAGTACTTC. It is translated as CASSGGSYEQYF. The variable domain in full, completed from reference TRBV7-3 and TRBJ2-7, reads GAGVSQTPSNKVTEKGKYVELRCDPISGHTALYWYRQSLGQGPEFLIYFQGTGAADDSGLPNDRFFAVRPEGSVSTLKIQRTERGDSAVYLCASSGGSYEQYFGPGTRLTVT.

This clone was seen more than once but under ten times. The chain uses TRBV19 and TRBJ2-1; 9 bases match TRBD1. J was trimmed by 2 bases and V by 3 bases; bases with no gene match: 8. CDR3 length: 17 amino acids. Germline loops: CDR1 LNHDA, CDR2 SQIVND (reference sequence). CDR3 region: CASSIRTGVDAYNEQFF. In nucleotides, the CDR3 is TGTGCCAGTAGTATCCGGACAGGGGTTGACGCCTACAATGAGCAGTTCTTC.

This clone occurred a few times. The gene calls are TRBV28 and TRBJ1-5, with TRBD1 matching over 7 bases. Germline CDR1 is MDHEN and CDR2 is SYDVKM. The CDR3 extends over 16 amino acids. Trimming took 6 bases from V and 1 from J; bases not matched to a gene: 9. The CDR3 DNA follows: TGTGCCAGCAGCCGCCCTCCGGGACAGAGCAATCAGCCCCAGCATTTT. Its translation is CASSRPPGQSNQPQHF.

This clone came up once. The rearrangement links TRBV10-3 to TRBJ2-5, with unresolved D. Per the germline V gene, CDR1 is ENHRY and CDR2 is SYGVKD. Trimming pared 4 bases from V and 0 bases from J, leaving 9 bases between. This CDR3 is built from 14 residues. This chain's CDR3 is CAISALSYQETQYF. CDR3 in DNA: TGTGCCATCAGTGCACTTAGTTACCAAGAGACCCAGTACTTC.

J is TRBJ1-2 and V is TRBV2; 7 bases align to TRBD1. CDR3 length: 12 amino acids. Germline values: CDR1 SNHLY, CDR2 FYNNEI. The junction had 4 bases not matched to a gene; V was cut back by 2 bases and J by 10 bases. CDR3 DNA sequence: TGTGCCAGCAGTGAAAGGGGGCGGCTCTACACCTTC. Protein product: CASSERGRLYTF.

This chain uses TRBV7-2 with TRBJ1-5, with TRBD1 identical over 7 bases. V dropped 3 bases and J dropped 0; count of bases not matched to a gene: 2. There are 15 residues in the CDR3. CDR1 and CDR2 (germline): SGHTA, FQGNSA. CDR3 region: CASSFTGDSNQPQHF. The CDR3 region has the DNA TGTGCCAGCAGCTTCACAGGGGATAGCAATCAGCCCCAGCATTTT.

The CDR3 DNA sequence: TGTGCCAGCAGTTTCGGGCAGGGGGCTATCGGGGAGCTGTTTTTT. This encodes CASSFGQGAIGELFF. The V call is TRBV27, the J call TRBJ2-2; 8 bases agree with TRBD1. V lost 3 bases, J lost 7 bases, and 7 bases stayed unmatched. The CDR3 covers 15 residues. The germline gives CDR1 MNHEY, CDR2 SMNVEV (reference sequence).

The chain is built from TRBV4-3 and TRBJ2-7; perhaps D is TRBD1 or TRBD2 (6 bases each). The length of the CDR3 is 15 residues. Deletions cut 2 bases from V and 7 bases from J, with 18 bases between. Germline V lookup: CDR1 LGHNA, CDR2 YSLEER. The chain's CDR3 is CASSQQSGDFREQYF. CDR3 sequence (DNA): TGCGCCAGCAGCCAACAGTCAGGGGACTTCAGGGAGCAGTACTTC.

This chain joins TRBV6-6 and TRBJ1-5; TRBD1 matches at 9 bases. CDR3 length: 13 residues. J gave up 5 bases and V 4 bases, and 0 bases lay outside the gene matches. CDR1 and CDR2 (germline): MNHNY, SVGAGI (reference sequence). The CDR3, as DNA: TGTGCCAGCAGTTGGACAGGGGATCAGCCCCAGCATTTT. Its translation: CASSWTGDQPQHF.

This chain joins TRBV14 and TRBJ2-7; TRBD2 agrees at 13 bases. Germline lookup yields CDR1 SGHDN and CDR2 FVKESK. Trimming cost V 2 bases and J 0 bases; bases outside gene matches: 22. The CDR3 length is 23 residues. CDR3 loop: CASSQLGLTRKTSGGPASYEQYF. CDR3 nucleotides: TGTGCCAGCAGCCAATTGGGACTGACACGCAAGACTAGCGGGGGGCCCGCCTCCTACGAGCAGTACTTC.